Below, one T cell receptor (beta chain) is given with its context. Antigen specificity is unknown. These data come from a study of regulatory T cells in long-lasting Graves disease. Turning to the study itself: Antithyroid drugs had been given to newly diagnosed Graves' patients for under 3 months.

Time point in this sample: newly diagnosed GD, antithyroid drugs for less than 3 months. PBMC-derived RNA was used for the TCR library. Construction of TCR beta libraries relied on iRepertoire HTBI primers and on Arm-PCR targeting CDR3 regions. TCRdb re-analysed the multiplex PCR reads in MiXCR, keeping a single row per CDR3 protein. The sample consists of over 500,000 distinct CDR3 sequences, 15% to 20% of them appearing once. Overall study results and limits: Shared public clonotypes totalled approximately 3,000 in persistent patients, compared with some 920 in new patients. Segments TRBV28, TRBJ1-2 and TRBJ2-5 showed preferential usage in persistent disease.

The CDR3 is 15 residues long. V was shortened by 3 bases and J by 5 bases, with 17 bases between the two germline ends. Germline V gives CDR1 SGHAT, CDR2 FQNNGV. This sample also belongs to another study, concerning T cells in Graves' hyperthyroidism and ophthalmopathy. That report notes: A first-round RT-PCR of the TCR CDR3 used the HTBI primer set.

This receptor was taken from a man younger than 35 with Graves disease. The chain uses TRBV11-2 and TRBJ2-7; D may be TRBD2 (6 bases). Sequenced material: peripheral blood mononuclear cells (PBMCs), taken at new diagnosis, from a patient treated with antithyroid drugs. CDR3 sequence (DNA): TGTGCCAGCAGCTTGATCGGGAGCCCTGGAGACGAGCAGTACTTC. Protein sequence: CASSLIGSPGDEQYF.